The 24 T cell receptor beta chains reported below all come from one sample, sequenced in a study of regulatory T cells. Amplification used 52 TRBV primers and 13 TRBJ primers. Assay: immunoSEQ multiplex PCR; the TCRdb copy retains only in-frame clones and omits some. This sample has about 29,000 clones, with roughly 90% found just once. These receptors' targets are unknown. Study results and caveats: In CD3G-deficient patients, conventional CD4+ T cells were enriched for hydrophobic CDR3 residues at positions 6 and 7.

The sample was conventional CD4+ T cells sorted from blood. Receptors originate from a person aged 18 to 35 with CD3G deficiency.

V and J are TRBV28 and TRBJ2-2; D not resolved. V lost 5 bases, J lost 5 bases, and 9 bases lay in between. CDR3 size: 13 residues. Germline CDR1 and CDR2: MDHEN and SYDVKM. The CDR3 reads CASSSTTTGELFF. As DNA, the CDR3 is TGTGCCAGCAGTAGTACCACGACCGGGGAGCTGTTTTTT.

The DNA for the CDR3 is TGTGCCAGCACCTCTCGGACAGGGACGAACACCGGGGAGCTGTTTTTT. Its translation is CASTSRTGTNTGELFF. The chain has TRBV7-3 and TRBJ2-2, with 8 bases lining up with TRBD1. V was pared by 7 bases and J by 0 bases, with 7 bases of the junction left unmatched. Germline V CDR1 and CDR2: SGHTA, FQGTGA. The CDR3 is 16 amino acids. The complete variable domain, with remaining parts taken from reference TRBV7-3 and TRBJ2-2, reads GAGVSQTPSNKVTEKGKYVELRCDPISGHTALYWYRQSLGQGPEFLIYFQGTGAADDSGLPNDRFFAVRPEGSVSTLKIQRTERGDSAVYLCASTSRTGTNTGELFFGEGSRLTVL.

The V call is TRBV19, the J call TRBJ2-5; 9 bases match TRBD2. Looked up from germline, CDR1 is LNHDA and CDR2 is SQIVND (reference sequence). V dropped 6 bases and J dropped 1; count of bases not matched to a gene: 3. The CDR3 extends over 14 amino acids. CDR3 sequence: CASSRREGQETQYF. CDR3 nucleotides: TGTGCCAGTAGCCGGCGGGAGGGCCAAGAGACCCAGTACTTC.

CDR3 residues: CASSPRDSSYEQYF. CDR3 sequence (DNA): TGTGCCAGCTCACCAAGGGACAGCTCCTACGAGCAGTACTTC. The genes are TRBV18 and TRBJ2-7; 7 nucleotides match TRBD1. Trimming took 2 bases from V and 0 from J; bases not matched to a gene: 1. The germline V gene has CDR1 KGHSH and CDR2 LQKENI. This CDR3 contains 14 residues.

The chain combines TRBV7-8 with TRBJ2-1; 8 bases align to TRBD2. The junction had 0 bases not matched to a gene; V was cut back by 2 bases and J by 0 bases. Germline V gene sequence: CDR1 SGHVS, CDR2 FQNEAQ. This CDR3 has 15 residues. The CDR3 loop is CASSLSGSSYNEQFF. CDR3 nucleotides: TGTGCCAGCAGCTTAAGCGGGAGCTCCTACAATGAGCAGTTCTTC.

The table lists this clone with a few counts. The CDR3 protein is CASRLAYNEQFF. Here the CDR3 DNA reads TGTGCCAGCAGGCTAGCATACAATGAGCAGTTCTTC. V usage is TRBV6-1 and J usage is TRBJ2-1, with D maybe TRBD2 (5 bases). Deletions cut 6 bases from V and 4 bases from J, with 7 bases between. This CDR3 spans 12 amino acids. Per germline, CDR1 MNHNS and CDR2 SASEGT.

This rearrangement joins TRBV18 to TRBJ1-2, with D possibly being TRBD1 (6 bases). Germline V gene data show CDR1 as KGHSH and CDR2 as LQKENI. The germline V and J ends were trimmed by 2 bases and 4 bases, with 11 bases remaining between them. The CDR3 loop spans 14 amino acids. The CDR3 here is CASSPGGAGYGYTF. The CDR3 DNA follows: TGTGCCAGCTCACCAGGGGGCGCGGGCTATGGCTACACCTTC.

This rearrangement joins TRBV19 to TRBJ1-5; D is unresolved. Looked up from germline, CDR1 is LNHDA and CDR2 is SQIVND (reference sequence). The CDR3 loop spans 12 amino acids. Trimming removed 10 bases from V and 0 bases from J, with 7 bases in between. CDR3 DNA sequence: TGTGCCACCCGAGATAGCAATCAGCCCCAGCATTTT. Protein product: CATRDSNQPQHF.

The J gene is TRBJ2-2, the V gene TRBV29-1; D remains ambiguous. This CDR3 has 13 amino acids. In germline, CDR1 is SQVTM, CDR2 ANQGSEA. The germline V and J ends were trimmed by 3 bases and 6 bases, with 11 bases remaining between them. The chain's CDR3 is CSVDGVSAGELFF. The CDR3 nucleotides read TGCAGCGTTGATGGGGTGAGCGCCGGGGAGCTGTTTTTT.

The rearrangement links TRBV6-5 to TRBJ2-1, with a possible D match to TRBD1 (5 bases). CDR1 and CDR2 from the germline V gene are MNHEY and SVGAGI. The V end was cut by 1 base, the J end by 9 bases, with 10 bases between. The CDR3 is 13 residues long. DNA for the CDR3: TGTGCCAGCAGTTACTGGGGCCCCCCTGAGCAGTTCTTC. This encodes CASSYWGPPEQFF.

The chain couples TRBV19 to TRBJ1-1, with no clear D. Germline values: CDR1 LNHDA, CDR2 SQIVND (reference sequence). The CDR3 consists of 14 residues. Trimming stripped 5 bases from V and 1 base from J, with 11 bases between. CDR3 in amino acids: CASSVRGSNTEAFF. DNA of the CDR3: TGTGCCAGTAGTGTCCGGGGTTCGAACACTGAAGCTTTCTTT. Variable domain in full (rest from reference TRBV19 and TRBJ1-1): DGGITQSPKYLFRKEGQNVTLSCEQNLNHDAMYWYRQDPGQGLRLIYYSQIVNDFQKGDIAEGYSVSREKKESFPLTVTSAQKNPTAFYLCASSVRGSNTEAFFGQGTRLTVV.

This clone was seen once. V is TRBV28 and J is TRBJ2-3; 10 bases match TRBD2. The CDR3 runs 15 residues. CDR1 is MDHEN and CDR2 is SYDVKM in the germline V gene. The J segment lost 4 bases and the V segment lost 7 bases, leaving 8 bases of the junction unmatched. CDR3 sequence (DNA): TGTGCCAGCAAGGCTAGCGGGAGATGGTCAGATACGCAGTATTTT. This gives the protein CASKASGRWSDTQYF.

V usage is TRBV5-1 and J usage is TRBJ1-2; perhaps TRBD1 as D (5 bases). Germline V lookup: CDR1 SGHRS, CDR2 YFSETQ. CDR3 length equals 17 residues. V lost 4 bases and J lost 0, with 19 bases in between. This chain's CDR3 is CASSVRWDLQANYGYTF. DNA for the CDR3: TGCGCCAGCAGCGTGCGATGGGACTTACAAGCTAACTATGGCTACACCTTC.

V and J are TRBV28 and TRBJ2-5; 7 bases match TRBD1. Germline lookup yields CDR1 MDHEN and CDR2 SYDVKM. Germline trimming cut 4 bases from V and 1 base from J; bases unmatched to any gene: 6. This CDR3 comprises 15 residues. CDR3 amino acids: CASSSPGTAQETQYF. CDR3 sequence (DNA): TGTGCCAGCAGTTCCCCCGGGACAGCCCAAGAGACCCAGTACTTC.

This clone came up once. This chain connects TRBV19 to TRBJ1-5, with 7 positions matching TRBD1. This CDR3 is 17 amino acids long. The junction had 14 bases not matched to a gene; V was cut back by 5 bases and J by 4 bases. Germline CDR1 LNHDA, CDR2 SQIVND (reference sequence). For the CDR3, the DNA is TGTGCCAGTAGTCTAATAGGAGCCGGGACAGAGAATCAGCCCCAGCATTTT. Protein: CASSLIGAGTENQPQHF.

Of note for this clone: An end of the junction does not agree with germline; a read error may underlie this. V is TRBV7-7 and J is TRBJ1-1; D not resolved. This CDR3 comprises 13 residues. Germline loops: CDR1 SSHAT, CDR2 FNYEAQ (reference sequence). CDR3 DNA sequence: TGTGCTAGCAGCTTAGCCCCGAACACTGAAGCTTTCTTT. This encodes CASSLAPNTEAFF.

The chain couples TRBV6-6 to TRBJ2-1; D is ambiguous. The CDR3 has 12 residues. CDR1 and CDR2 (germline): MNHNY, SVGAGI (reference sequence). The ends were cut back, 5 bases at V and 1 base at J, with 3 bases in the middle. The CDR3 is CASSISYNEQFF. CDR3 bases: TGTGCCAGCAGTATATCCTACAATGAGCAGTTCTTC.

The CDR3 DNA follows: TGTGCCAGCTCCGGGACAAGCTATGGCTACACCTTC. Amino acid sequence: CASSGTSYGYTF. The chain carries TRBV28 and TRBJ1-2; maybe TRBD1 (6 bases). V was pared by 8 bases and J by 4 bases, with 11 bases between. The CDR3 contains 12 residues. Germline V gene data show CDR1 as MDHEN and CDR2 as SYDVKM.

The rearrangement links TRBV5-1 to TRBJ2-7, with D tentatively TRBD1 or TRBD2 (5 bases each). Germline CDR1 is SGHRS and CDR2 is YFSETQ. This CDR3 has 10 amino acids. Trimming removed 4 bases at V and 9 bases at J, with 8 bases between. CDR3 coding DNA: TGCGCCAGCAGCGGGGGTCGGCAGTACGTC. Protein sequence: CASSGGRQYV.

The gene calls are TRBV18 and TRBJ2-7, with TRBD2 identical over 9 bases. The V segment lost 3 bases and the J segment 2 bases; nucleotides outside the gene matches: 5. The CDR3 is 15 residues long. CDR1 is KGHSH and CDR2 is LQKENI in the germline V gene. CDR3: CASSPSPSGTYEQYF. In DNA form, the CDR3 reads TGTGCCAGCTCACCCTCTCCTAGCGGGACCTACGAGCAGTACTTC.

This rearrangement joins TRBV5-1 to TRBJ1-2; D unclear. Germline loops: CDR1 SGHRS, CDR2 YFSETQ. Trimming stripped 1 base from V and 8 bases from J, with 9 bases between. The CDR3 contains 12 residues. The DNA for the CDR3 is TGCGCCAGCAGCTTGAGTGGGTTCGGCTACACCTTC. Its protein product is CASSLSGFGYTF.

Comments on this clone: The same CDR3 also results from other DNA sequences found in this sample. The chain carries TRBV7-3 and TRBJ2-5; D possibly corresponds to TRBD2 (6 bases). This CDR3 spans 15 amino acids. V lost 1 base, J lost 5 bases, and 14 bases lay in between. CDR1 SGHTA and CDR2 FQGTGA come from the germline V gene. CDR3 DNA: TGTGCCAGCAGCTTAAACCCCGGGGGTGGGGAGACCCAGTACTTC. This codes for CASSLNPGGGETQYF.

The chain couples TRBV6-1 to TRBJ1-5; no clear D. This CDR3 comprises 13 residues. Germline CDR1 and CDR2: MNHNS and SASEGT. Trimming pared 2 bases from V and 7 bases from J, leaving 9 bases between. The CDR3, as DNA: TGTGCCAGCAGTGAATCGTCGGGCCAGCCCCAGCATTTT. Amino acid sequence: CASSESSGQPQHF.

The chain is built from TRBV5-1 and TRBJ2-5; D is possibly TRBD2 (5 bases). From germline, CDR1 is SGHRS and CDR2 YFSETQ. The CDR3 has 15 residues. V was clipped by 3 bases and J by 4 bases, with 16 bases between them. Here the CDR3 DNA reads TGCGCCAGCAGCTCCGATGGCGGGTCGGGAGAGACCCAGTACTTC. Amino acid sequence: CASSSDGGSGETQYF. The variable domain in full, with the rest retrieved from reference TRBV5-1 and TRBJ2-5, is KAGVTQTPRYLIKTRGQQVTLSCSPISGHRSVSWYQQTPGQGLQFLFEYFSETQRNKGNFPGRFSGRQFSNSRSEMNVSTLELGDSALYLCASSSDGGSGETQYFGPGTRLLVL.